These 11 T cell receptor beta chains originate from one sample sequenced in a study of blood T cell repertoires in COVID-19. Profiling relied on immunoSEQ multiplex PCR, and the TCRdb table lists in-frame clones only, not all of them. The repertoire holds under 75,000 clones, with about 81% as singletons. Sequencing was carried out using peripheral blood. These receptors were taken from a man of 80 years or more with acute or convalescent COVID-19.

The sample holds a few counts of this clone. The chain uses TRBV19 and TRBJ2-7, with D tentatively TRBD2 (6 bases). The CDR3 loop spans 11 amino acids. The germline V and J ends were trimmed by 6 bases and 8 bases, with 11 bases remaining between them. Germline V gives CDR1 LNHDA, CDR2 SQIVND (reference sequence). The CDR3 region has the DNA TGTGCCAGTAGGTTCGGGAGTCAGCAGTACTTC. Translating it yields CASRFGSQQYF.

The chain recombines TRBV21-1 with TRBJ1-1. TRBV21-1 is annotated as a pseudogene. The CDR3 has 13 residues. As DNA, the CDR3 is TGTGCCAGCAGCAAAGCCCCGTTCACTGAAGCTTTCTTT. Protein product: CASSKAPFTEAFF.

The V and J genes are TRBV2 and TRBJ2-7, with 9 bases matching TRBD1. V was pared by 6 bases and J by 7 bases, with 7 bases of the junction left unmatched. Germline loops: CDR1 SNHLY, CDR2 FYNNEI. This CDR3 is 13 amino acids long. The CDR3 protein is CASRAGTGNEQYF. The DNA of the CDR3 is TGTGCCAGCAGGGCCGGGACAGGGAATGAGCAGTACTTC.

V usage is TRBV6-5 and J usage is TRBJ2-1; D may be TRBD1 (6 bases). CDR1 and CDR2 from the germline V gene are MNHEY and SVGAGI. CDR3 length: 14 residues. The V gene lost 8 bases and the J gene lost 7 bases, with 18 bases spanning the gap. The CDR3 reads CASGRAGAWNEQFF. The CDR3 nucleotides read TGTGCCAGCGGAAGGGCAGGGGCGTGGAATGAGCAGTTCTTC.

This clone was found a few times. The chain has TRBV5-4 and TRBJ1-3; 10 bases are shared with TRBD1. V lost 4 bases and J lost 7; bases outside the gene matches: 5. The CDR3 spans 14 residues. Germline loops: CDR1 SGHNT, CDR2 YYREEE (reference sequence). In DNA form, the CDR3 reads TGTGCCAGCAGCCCCGGGACAGGGGTTAACACCATATATTTT. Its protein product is CASSPGTGVNTIYF.

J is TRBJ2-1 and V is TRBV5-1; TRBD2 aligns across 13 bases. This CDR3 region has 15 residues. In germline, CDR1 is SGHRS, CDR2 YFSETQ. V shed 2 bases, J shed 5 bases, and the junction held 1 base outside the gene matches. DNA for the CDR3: TGCGCCAGCAGCTTCGGACTAGCGGGGGACAATGAGCAGTTCTTC. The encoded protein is CASSFGLAGDNEQFF. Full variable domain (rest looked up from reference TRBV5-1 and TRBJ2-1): KAGVTQTPRYLIKTRGQQVTLSCSPISGHRSVSWYQQTPGQGLQFLFEYFSETQRNKGNFPGRFSGRQFSNSRSEMNVSTLELGDSALYLCASSFGLAGDNEQFFGPGTRLTVL.

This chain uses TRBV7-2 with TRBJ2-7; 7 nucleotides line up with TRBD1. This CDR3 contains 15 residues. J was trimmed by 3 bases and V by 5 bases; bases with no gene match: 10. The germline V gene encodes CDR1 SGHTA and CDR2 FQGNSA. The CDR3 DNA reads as TGTGCCAGCAGCCCCCTCGAGGGGGCCAACTACGAGCAGTACTTC. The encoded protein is CASSPLEGANYEQYF. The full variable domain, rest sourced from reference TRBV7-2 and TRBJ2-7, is GAGVSQSPSNKVTEKGKDVELRCDPISGHTALYWYRQSLGQGLEFLIYFQGNSAPDKSGLPSDRFSAERTGGSVSTLTIQRTQQEDSAVYLCASSPLEGANYEQYFGPGTRLTVT.

The CDR3 is CASSALAGGLKEQFF. Written as DNA, the CDR3 is TGTGCCAGCAGCGCCTTAGCGGGGGGGTTGAAAGAGCAGTTCTTC. The chain carries TRBV6-2 or TRBV6-3 and TRBJ2-1; 11 bases fit TRBD2. Germline CDR1 reads MNHEY; CDR2 reads SVGEGT. V shed 6 bases, J shed 10 bases, and the junction held 11 bases outside the gene matches. The CDR3 runs to 15 residues.

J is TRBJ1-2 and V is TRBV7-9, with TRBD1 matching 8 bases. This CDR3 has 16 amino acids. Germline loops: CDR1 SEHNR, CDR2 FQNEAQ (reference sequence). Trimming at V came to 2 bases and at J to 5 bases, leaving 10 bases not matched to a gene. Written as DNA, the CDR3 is TGTGCCAGCAGCTTAACCCCGTTCCAGGGGGCGTATGGCTACACCTTC. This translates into CASSLTPFQGAYGYTF.

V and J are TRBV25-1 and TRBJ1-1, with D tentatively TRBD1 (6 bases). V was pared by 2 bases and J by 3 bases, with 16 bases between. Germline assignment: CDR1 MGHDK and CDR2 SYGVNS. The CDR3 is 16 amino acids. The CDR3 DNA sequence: TGTGCCAGCAGTGAAACAGGGACCCGGGGGGACACTGAAGCTTTCTTT. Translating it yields CASSETGTRGDTEAFF.

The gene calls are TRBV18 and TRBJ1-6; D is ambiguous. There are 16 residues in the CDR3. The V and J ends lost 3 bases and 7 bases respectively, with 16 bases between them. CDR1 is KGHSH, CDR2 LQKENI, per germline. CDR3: CASSPLGEGGNSPLHF. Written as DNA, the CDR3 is TGTGCCAGCTCACCCCTCGGCGAGGGAGGGAATTCACCCCTCCACTTT.